These 31 T cell receptor beta chains originate from one sample sequenced in a study of cytomegalovirus exposure and HLA in healthy donors. Profiling relied on immunoSEQ multiplex PCR, and the TCRdb table lists in-frame clones only, not all of them. The data contain about 82,000 clones, about 92% of them singletons. The sample comprised PBMCs. These receptors were obtained from a man younger than 30 in good health and CMV-seronegative.

This chain joins TRBV6-5 and TRBJ1-2; D remains unclear. Germline V gene lookup returns CDR1 MNHEY and CDR2 SVGAGI. The V and J ends lost 9 bases and 5 bases respectively, with 16 bases between them. This CDR3 contains 13 residues. CDR3 amino acids: CASRDTERYGYTF. The DNA for the CDR3 is TGTGCCAGTCGCGACACCGAAAGGTATGGCTACACCTTC.

The chain couples TRBV19 to TRBJ2-1, with TRBD1 matching 9 bases. CDR1 and CDR2 from the germline V gene are LNHDA and SQIVND (reference sequence). The CDR3 sequence is 14 residues long. The ends lost 4 bases at V and 7 bases at J; junction bases unmatched: 5. CDR3 nucleotides: TGTGCCAGTAGTAAGGGGACAGGGAAGAATGAGCAGTTCTTC. Translating it yields CASSKGTGKNEQFF.

This clone was seen just once. This sequence joins TRBV6-1 and TRBJ2-7; TRBD2 agrees at 14 bases. Germline CDR1 MNHNS, CDR2 SASEGT. Trimming cost V 4 bases and J 0 bases; bases outside gene matches: 2. CDR3 length: 16 residues. The CDR3: CASSVGTSGSSYEQYF. CDR3 nucleotides: TGTGCCAGCAGTGTAGGGACTAGCGGGAGCTCCTACGAGCAGTACTTC.

V gene TRBV10-3 combines with J gene TRBJ2-3, with 8 bases fitting TRBD2. Germline V gene sequence: CDR1 ENHRY, CDR2 SYGVKD. This CDR3 contains 16 residues. The J segment lost 2 bases and the V segment lost 4 bases, leaving 8 bases of the junction unmatched. The chain's CDR3 is CAISARQREFTDTQYF. In DNA, the CDR3 is TGTGCCATCAGTGCGAGACAGCGGGAGTTCACAGATACGCAGTATTTT.

CDR3 nucleotide sequence: TGTGCCAGCAAACAGGGGGCAAGGACTGAAGCTTTCTTT. Translation: CASKQGARTEAFF. The V and J genes are TRBV2 and TRBJ1-1, with 9 bases lining up with TRBD1. Looked up from germline, CDR1 is SNHLY and CDR2 is FYNNEI. This CDR3 contains 13 residues. J was trimmed by 5 bases and V by 7 bases; bases with no gene match: 5.

This chain connects TRBV4-2 to TRBJ2-3, with D unresolved. Germline loops: CDR1 LGHNA, CDR2 YNFKEQ. The CDR3 consists of 14 residues. V dropped 1 base and J dropped 1 base, with 6 bases sitting between them. The CDR3 here is CASSQGARTDTQYF. The CDR3 nucleotides are TGTGCCAGCAGCCAAGGGGCCCGCACAGATACGCAGTATTTT.

The chain links TRBV28 to TRBJ2-5; D might be TRBD1 (5 bases). Deletions cut 6 bases from V and 4 bases from J, with 18 bases between. The CDR3 is 15 residues long. The V gene's germline CDR1 is MDHEN and CDR2 SYDVKM. Here the CDR3 DNA reads TGTGCCAGCAGCATCACAGGTACCCCCCGAGAGACCCAGTACTTC. Amino acids: CASSITGTPRETQYF.

This rearrangement joins TRBV5-1 to TRBJ2-7; D is possibly TRBD1 (6 bases). From germline, CDR1 is SGHRS and CDR2 YFSETQ. The CDR3 covers 15 residues. Trimming removed 3 bases at V and 2 bases at J, with 15 bases between. CDR3 region: CASSYAPQGTYEQYF. The CDR3 nucleotides read TGCGCCAGCAGCTACGCTCCACAGGGCACCTACGAGCAGTACTTC.

This clone was seen a single time. This sequence joins TRBV18 and TRBJ1-1, with D perhaps TRBD1 (5 bases). CDR3 length equals 15 residues. The V end was cut by 4 bases, the J end by 2 bases, with 14 bases between. In germline, CDR1 is KGHSH, CDR2 LQKENI. The CDR3 DNA sequence: TGTGCCAGCTCACTCCGGGGGGTAGTTAACACTGAAGCTTTCTTT. Amino acid sequence: CASSLRGVVNTEAFF.

The chain has TRBV10-3 and TRBJ1-3; D may be TRBD1 (5 bases). Germline CDR1 is ENHRY and CDR2 is SYGVKD. CDR3 length: 17 amino acids. Trimming shortened V by 3 bases and J by 1 base, and 16 bases separated the two germline ends. The CDR3 spells CAISDRQGGLSGNTIYF. CDR3 bases: TGTGCCATCAGTGATAGGCAGGGAGGGCTTTCTGGAAACACCATATATTTT.

The V gene is TRBV27, the J gene TRBJ2-1; a weak D match, TRBD2 (5 bases). Germline lookup yields CDR1 MNHEY and CDR2 SMNVEV (reference sequence). Trimming removed 8 bases at V and 7 bases at J, with 9 bases between. This CDR3 region has 11 residues. Here the CDR3 reads CASRGQNEQFF. The DNA for the CDR3 is TGTGCCAGCCGAGGGCAGAATGAGCAGTTCTTC.

The V gene is TRBV25-1, the J gene TRBJ1-2; D uncertain. This CDR3 comprises 13 residues. V lost 2 bases and J lost 6, with 10 bases in between. The V gene's germline CDR1 is MGHDK and CDR2 SYGVNS. The CDR3 DNA reads as TGTGCCAGCAGTGAAGTAGTTCAAAATGGCTACACCTTC. Translating it yields CASSEVVQNGYTF.

The genes are TRBV11-2 and TRBJ2-7; TRBD2 matches at 13 bases. V shed 7 bases and J 1 base; nucleotides not matched to a gene: 13. Germline V gene lookup returns CDR1 SGHAT and CDR2 FQNNGV. The CDR3 is made up of 18 amino acids. CDR3 protein: CASKPGRWGLAGSYEQYF. CDR3 nucleotide sequence: TGTGCCAGCAAGCCGGGACGATGGGGACTAGCGGGGTCCTACGAGCAGTACTTC.

V usage is TRBV10-3 and J usage is TRBJ1-5; 11 nucleotides agree with TRBD1. Germline CDR1 ENHRY, CDR2 SYGVKD. With 9 bases clipped from V and 6 bases from J, the junction kept 4 bases outside the gene matches. The CDR3 is 13 residues long. CDR3 amino acids: CAMGQGDGQPQHF. The CDR3 DNA follows: TGTGCCATGGGACAGGGGGATGGTCAGCCCCAGCATTTT.

The table lists this clone with a count of one. The chain uses TRBV27 and TRBJ2-7, with TRBD1 matching 7 bases. The CDR3 covers 16 residues. CDR1 is MNHEY, CDR2 SMNVEV, per germline (reference sequence). Unmatched junction bases numbered 11, after V lost 6 bases and J lost 0 bases. CDR3 DNA sequence: TGTGCCAGCAGGCCCCCCCGGACAGGAAGCTCCTACGAGCAGTACTTC. Protein product: CASRPPRTGSSYEQYF.

This chain uses TRBV9 with TRBJ2-2, with TRBD2 matching over 9 bases. Germline V gene lookup returns CDR1 SGDLS and CDR2 YYNGEE. J lost 1 base, V lost 2 bases, and 0 bases had no gene match. The CDR3 loop spans 15 amino acids. CDR3 in DNA: TGTGCCAGCAGCGTTAGCGGGGGGAACACCGGGGAGCTGTTTTTT. Translated: CASSVSGGNTGELFF.

The V gene is TRBV4-1, the J gene TRBJ2-7; 10 bases map to TRBD2. Germline V gene data show CDR1 as MGHRA and CDR2 as YSYEKL. The CDR3 spans 21 residues. Unmatched junction bases numbered 17, after V lost 0 bases and J lost 0 bases. As DNA, the CDR3 is TGCGCCAGCAGCCAAGATAGGATTATTGGGACTAGCGCCCTTCACTCCTACGAGCAGTACTTC. Its translation: CASSQDRIIGTSALHSYEQYF.

The chain recombines TRBV5-1 with TRBJ1-4, with D uncertain. The CDR3 is made up of 14 amino acids. V was cut by 1 base and J by 5 bases, with 9 bases left in between. CDR1 and CDR2 (germline): SGHRS, YFSETQ. DNA for the CDR3: TGCGCCAGCAGCTTGACCCCGGGAAATGAAAAACTGTTTTTT. Protein sequence: CASSLTPGNEKLFF.

This chain uses TRBV5-5 with TRBJ1-2; 8 bases agree with TRBD1. The junction had 6 bases not matched to a gene; V was cut back by 4 bases and J by 4 bases. The length of the CDR3 is 14 residues. Germline assignment: CDR1 SGHKS and CDR2 YYEKEE (reference sequence). CDR3 nucleotides: TGTGCCAGCAGCCTGGACAGGGAGTTCTATGGCTACACCTTC. Its translation is CASSLDREFYGYTF.

This chain joins TRBV18 and TRBJ2-1; D is perhaps TRBD1 (5 bases). Looked up from germline, CDR1 is KGHSH and CDR2 is LQKENI. V was cut by 3 bases and J by 3 bases, with 15 bases left in between. The CDR3 consists of 16 residues. For the CDR3, the DNA is TGTGCCAGCTCACCGACCGCGAACAGGATCTACAATGAGCAGTTCTTC. It is translated as CASSPTANRIYNEQFF.

J is TRBJ1-3 and V is TRBV2, with D possibly being TRBD1 (6 bases). The CDR3 is made up of 13 amino acids. Germline CDR1 reads SNHLY; CDR2 reads FYNNEI. V lost 9 bases and J 3 bases, leaving 12 bases between the germline ends. The CDR3 is CARTGYLGNTIYF. CDR3 sequence (DNA): TGTGCCAGGACAGGCTACCTTGGAAACACCATATATTTT.

CDR3 protein: CASSPHQGITEAFF. The DNA for the CDR3 is TGCGCCAGCAGCCCCCATCAGGGGATCACTGAAGCTTTCTTT. The chain uses TRBV5-1 and TRBJ1-1, with D possibly matching TRBD1 (6 bases). Trimming removed 4 bases at V and 4 bases at J, with 14 bases between. Germline V gene lookup returns CDR1 SGHRS and CDR2 YFSETQ. There are 14 residues in the CDR3.

The rearrangement links TRBV7-2 to TRBJ2-2, with 12 bases aligning to TRBD2. The CDR3 has 17 residues. V trimming: 5 bases; J trimming: 6 bases; junction bases outside the gene matches: 10. CDR1 is SGHTA, CDR2 FQGNSA, per germline. The CDR3 coding sequence is TGTGCCAGCAGCCCGAGGGAGACTAGCGGGAGCGCCGGGGAGCTGTTTTTT. Translated: CASSPRETSGSAGELFF.

This sequence joins TRBV10-2 and TRBJ1-5; 7 bases match TRBD1. V lost 6 bases, J lost 5 bases, and 10 bases stayed unmatched. Germline V lookup: CDR1 WSHSY, CDR2 SAAADI. The CDR3 totals 15 residues. CDR3 sequence reads: CASSQHRDSYQPQHF. The CDR3 bases are TGCGCCAGCAGCCAACACCGGGACAGCTATCAGCCCCAGCATTTT.

V gene TRBV5-1 combines with J gene TRBJ1-1; a possible D gene is TRBD1 (6 bases). The CDR3 has 15 amino acids. Germline CDR1 and CDR2: SGHRS and YFSETQ. V lost 6 bases and J 11 bases, leaving 26 bases between the germline ends. The CDR3 loop reads CASIQGDTLPGEAFF. CDR3 nucleotide sequence: TGCGCCAGCATCCAAGGAGACACCCTACCAGGGGAGGCTTTCTTT. Together with reference TRBV5-1 and TRBJ1-1, the CDR3 gives the full variable domain: KAGVTQTPRYLIKTRGQQVTLSCSPISGHRSVSWYQQTPGQGLQFLFEYFSETQRNKGNFPGRFSGRQFSNSRSEMNVSTLELGDSALYLCASIQGDTLPGEAFFGQGTRLTVV.

The chain has TRBV9 and TRBJ2-2; 8 nucleotides agree with TRBD2. Germline values: CDR1 SGDLS, CDR2 YYNGEE. The CDR3 sequence is 18 residues long. V was pared by 0 bases and J by 5 bases, with 12 bases of the junction left unmatched. This CDR3 is CASSVASYSGGRTGELFF. As DNA, the CDR3 is TGTGCCAGCAGCGTAGCGTCATACAGCGGGGGCAGGACCGGGGAGCTGTTTTTT.

The V and J genes are TRBV28 and TRBJ2-6; D ambiguous. The CDR3 extends over 18 amino acids. The germline gives CDR1 MDHEN, CDR2 SYDVKM. Deletions cut 2 bases from V and 0 bases from J, with 14 bases between. The CDR3 DNA sequence: TGTGCCAGCAGTTTAGGGCTGCCAGTAAGCTCTGGGGCCAACGTCCTGACTTTC. Protein: CASSLGLPVSSGANVLTF.

This clone was seen once. This chain connects TRBV13 to TRBJ1-4, with unresolved D. In germline, CDR1 is PRHDT, CDR2 FYEKMQ (reference sequence). This CDR3 spans 13 amino acids. V dropped 3 bases and J dropped 4 bases, with 6 bases sitting between them. CDR3 DNA: TGTGCCAGCAGCTTTTTATATAATGAAAAACTGTTTTTT. Translated, it gives CASSFLYNEKLFF.

This chain uses TRBV7-9 with TRBJ2-2; the D gene is possibly TRBD1 (5 bases). CDR1 is SEHNR, CDR2 FQNEAQ, per germline (reference sequence). The V gene lost 2 bases and the J gene lost 1 base, with 11 bases spanning the gap. The CDR3 loop spans 16 amino acids. In nucleotides, the CDR3 is TGTGCCAGCAGCTTATGGGGCAGCCTGAACACCGGGGAGCTGTTTTTT. It is translated as CASSLWGSLNTGELFF.

The CDR3 sequence is CASRAPGQVNEKLFF. The CDR3 DNA reads TGTGCCAGCAGGGCCCCGGGACAGGTTAATGAAAAACTGTTTTTT. The chain joins TRBV28 to TRBJ1-4, with 8 bases lining up with TRBD1. Looked up from germline, CDR1 is MDHEN and CDR2 is SYDVKM. This CDR3 is built from 15 residues. The J segment lost 4 bases and the V segment lost 6 bases, leaving 7 bases of the junction unmatched.

This rearrangement joins TRBV30 to TRBJ2-7; TRBD1 might be the D (6 bases). Trimming cost V 0 bases and J 0 bases, with 12 bases left between them. Germline V lookup: CDR1 GTSNPN, CDR2 SVGIG (reference sequence). This CDR3 comprises 15 residues. CDR3 region: CAWSVAQGFSYEQYF. DNA of the CDR3: TGTGCCTGGAGTGTAGCTCAGGGGTTCTCCTACGAGCAGTACTTC.